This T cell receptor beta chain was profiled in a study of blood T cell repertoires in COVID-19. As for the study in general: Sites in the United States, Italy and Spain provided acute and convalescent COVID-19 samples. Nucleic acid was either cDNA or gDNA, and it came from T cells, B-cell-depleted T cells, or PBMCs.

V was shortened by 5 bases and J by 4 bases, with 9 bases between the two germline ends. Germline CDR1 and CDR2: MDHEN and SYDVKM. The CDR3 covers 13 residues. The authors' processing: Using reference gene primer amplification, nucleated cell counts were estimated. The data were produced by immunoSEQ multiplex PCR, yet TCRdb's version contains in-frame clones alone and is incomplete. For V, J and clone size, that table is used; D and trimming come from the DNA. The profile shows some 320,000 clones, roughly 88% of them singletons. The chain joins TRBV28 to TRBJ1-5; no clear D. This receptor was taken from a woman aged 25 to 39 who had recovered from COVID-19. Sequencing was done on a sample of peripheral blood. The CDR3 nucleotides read TGTGCCAGCAGTCGTGGGCCAAATCAGCCCCAGCATTTT. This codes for CASSRGPNQPQHF.